The clone carrying this T cell receptor (beta chain) came up a few times. The source of the sample is a study of regulatory T cells in long-lasting Graves disease. Time point defined: newly diagnosed GD, antithyroid drugs for less than 3 months. Scientists built the TCR library using RNA that was extracted from PBMCs. American Thyroid Association guidelines served as the basis for diagnosing Graves' disease. This CDR3 region has 16 residues. Per germline, CDR1 KGHSH and CDR2 LQKENI. Between the trimmed V and J ends, which lost 1 base and 1 base, there was a span of 8 bases. CDR3-region Arm-PCR and iRepertoire HTBI primers produced the TCR beta libraries. TCRdb used MiXCR to reprocess the multiplex PCR reads, holding one entry per CDR3 protein. The sample lists around 480,000 distinct CDR3 sequences; 15% to 20% were seen once. The same specimen was also included in a second study, on T cells in Graves' hyperthyroidism and ophthalmopathy. As reported in that work: RT-PCR in the first round (using the HTBI primer set) targeted the TCR CDR3.

This chain links TRBV18 with TRBJ2-6; D is unresolved. This receptor was taken from a woman aged 40 to 65 with Graves disease. The sequencing used peripheral blood mononuclear cells (PBMCs), collected at new diagnosis, from a patient treated with antithyroid drugs. The CDR3 reads CASSPRTSSGANVLTF. For the CDR3, the DNA is TGTGCCAGCTCACCACGGACCTCTTCTGGGGCCAACGTCCTGACTTTC.